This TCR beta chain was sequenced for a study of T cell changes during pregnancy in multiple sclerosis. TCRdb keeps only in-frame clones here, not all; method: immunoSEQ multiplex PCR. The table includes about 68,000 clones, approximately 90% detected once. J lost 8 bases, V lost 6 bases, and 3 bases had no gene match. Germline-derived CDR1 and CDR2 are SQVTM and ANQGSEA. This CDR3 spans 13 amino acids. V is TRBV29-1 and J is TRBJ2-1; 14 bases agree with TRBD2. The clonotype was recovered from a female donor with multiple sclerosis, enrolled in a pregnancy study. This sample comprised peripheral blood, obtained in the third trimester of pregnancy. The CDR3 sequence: CSVGTSGSYEQFF. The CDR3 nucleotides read TGCAGCGTCGGGACTAGCGGGAGCTATGAGCAGTTCTTC.